This is a list of T cell receptor beta chains from one sample in a study of regulatory T cells in long-lasting Graves disease. MiXCR, applied by TCRdb to the multiplex PCR reads, yields one record per CDR3 protein. The sample lists about 620,000 distinct CDR3 sequences; approximately 15% were seen once. This sample also belongs to another study, concerning T cells in Graves' hyperthyroidism and ophthalmopathy.

The sample in question was peripheral blood mononuclear cells (PBMCs), obtained at new diagnosis, from a patient treated with antithyroid drugs. These receptors were collected from a woman aged 30 to 39 with Graves disease. The CDR3 runs from the conserved cysteine through the conserved F or W. Fields, in order: clone size, D gene, V gene, J gene, CDR3 DNA, CDR3 protein. A D gene is named only where the DNA matches it firmly. Rows give clone size only sometimes, using once, few, many, or a class for an expanded clone.

abundance: few
d_gene: NA
v_gene: TRBV5-5
j_gene: TRBJ2-3
CDR3nt: TGTGCCAGCAGCTTGCAGCCAGGGCCTAGCACAGATACGCAGTATTTT
CDR3aa: CASSLQPGPSTDTQYF

abundance: many
d_gene: NA
v_gene: TRBV18
j_gene: TRBJ1-3
CDR3nt: TGTGCCAGCTCATCTGGACGCGCCTCTGGAAACACCATATATTTT
CDR3aa: CASSSGRASGNTIYF

abundance: NA
d_gene: NA
v_gene: TRBV4-2
j_gene: TRBJ2-3
CDR3nt: TGTGCCAGCAGCCAAGAGTATTCTGGAGCCACAGATACGCAGTATTTT
CDR3aa: CASSQEYSGATDTQYF

abundance: NA
d_gene: NA
v_gene: TRBV2
j_gene: TRBJ2-5
CDR3nt: TGTGCCAGCAGTCCTTCTGCGGGGAGTAGGGAGACCCAGTACTTC
CDR3aa: CASSPSAGSRETQYF

abundance: few
d_gene: TRBD1
v_gene: TRBV20-1
j_gene: TRBJ1-2
CDR3nt: TGCAGTGCATCCGACAGGGGCCTGTCCGGCTACACCTTC
CDR3aa: CSASDRGLSGYTF

abundance: NA
d_gene: NA
v_gene: TRBV10-2
j_gene: TRBJ2-1
CDR3nt: TGCGCCAGCAAATCCTCTGACGAGCAGTTCTTC
CDR3aa: CASKSSDEQFF

abundance: NA
d_gene: TRBD2
v_gene: TRBV28
j_gene: TRBJ2-7
CDR3nt: TGTGCCAGCAAACTAGCGGGAGTGGGGGAGCAGTACTTC
CDR3aa: CASKLAGVGEQYF

abundance: many
d_gene: NA
v_gene: TRBV2
j_gene: TRBJ2-1
CDR3nt: TGTGCCAGCAGTGAAGGGCGGGATTACAATGAGCAGTTCTTC
CDR3aa: CASSEGRDYNEQFF

abundance: many
d_gene: NA
v_gene: TRBV12-3/TRBV12-4
j_gene: TRBJ2-5
CDR3nt: TGTGCCAGCAGTCCTGTGTCGGGGACCCAGTACTTC
CDR3aa: CASSPVSGTQYF

abundance: NA
d_gene: TRBD2
v_gene: TRBV4-2
j_gene: TRBJ2-5
CDR3nt: TGTGCCAGCAGCCAACAGGCGGGAGGCGAGACCCAGTACTTC
CDR3aa: CASSQQAGGETQYF

abundance: many
d_gene: TRBD2
v_gene: TRBV7-9
j_gene: TRBJ2-3
CDR3nt: TGTGCCAGCAGTTCCGGACTAGCGGGAAGCACAGATACGCAGTATTTT
CDR3aa: CASSSGLAGSTDTQYF

abundance: few
d_gene: NA
v_gene: TRBV10-3
j_gene: TRBJ1-4
CDR3nt: TGTGCCATCAGTGAGTCTACCAATGAAAAACTGTTTTTT
CDR3aa: CAISESTNEKLFF

abundance: NA
d_gene: TRBD2
v_gene: TRBV19
j_gene: TRBJ2-7
CDR3nt: TGTGCCAGTAGATCCAGCGGGAACTTGTACGAGCAGTACTTC
CDR3aa: CASRSSGNLYEQYF

abundance: few
d_gene: NA
v_gene: TRBV19
j_gene: TRBJ1-5
CDR3nt: TGTGCCAGTAGTATTGGTACAGACCAGCCCCAGCATTTT
CDR3aa: CASSIGTDQPQHF

abundance: few
d_gene: TRBD1
v_gene: TRBV28
j_gene: TRBJ2-7
CDR3nt: TGTGCCAGCACCGGGACAGTCTCCTACGAGCAGTACTTC
CDR3aa: CASTGTVSYEQYF

abundance: few
d_gene: NA
v_gene: TRBV28
j_gene: TRBJ2-6
CDR3nt: TGTGCCAGCAGTTTTTGGTCGACTTCAGCTGGGGCCAACGTCCTGACTTTC
CDR3aa: CASSFWSTSAGANVLTF

abundance: few
d_gene: NA
v_gene: TRBV9
j_gene: TRBJ2-3
CDR3nt: TGTGCCAGCAGCCCGTCTAATACAGGTCGCACAGATACGCAGTATTTT
CDR3aa: CASSPSNTGRTDTQYF

abundance: many
d_gene: NA
v_gene: TRBV28
j_gene: TRBJ1-5
CDR3nt: TGTGCCAGCAGTTTCCCTAATGCTGGTCAGCCCCAGCATTTT
CDR3aa: CASSFPNAGQPQHF

abundance: many
d_gene: TRBD2
v_gene: TRBV19
j_gene: TRBJ2-1
CDR3nt: TGTGCCAGTAGTATCTCGGGACTAGCGGGAGGGCAAGTAACTTACAATGAGCAGTTCTTC
CDR3aa: CASSISGLAGGQVTYNEQFF

abundance: many
d_gene: TRBD2
v_gene: TRBV28
j_gene: TRBJ2-7
CDR3nt: TGTGCCAGCAGTCTCGAGACTAGCGGGAGGGCCTACGAGCAGTACTTC
CDR3aa: CASSLETSGRAYEQYF

abundance: NA
d_gene: NA
v_gene: TRBV5-4
j_gene: TRBJ2-1
CDR3nt: TGTGCCAGCAGCTCTTGGCCCCAACTGTTGCAGTTCTTC
CDR3aa: CASSSWPQLLQFF

abundance: NA
d_gene: TRBD1
v_gene: TRBV18
j_gene: TRBJ2-7
CDR3nt: TGTGCCAGCTCCCCCACCGGGACAGGGGGCGAGCAGTACTTC
CDR3aa: CASSPTGTGGEQYF

abundance: many
d_gene: NA
v_gene: TRBV6-1
j_gene: TRBJ2-1
CDR3nt: TGTGCCAGCAGTGAAGCGATCGCGGTTGGGGCCTACAATGAGCAGTTCTTC
CDR3aa: CASSEAIAVGAYNEQFF

abundance: many
d_gene: TRBD2
v_gene: TRBV27
j_gene: TRBJ2-1
CDR3nt: TGTGCCAGCAGTTTATCTAGCGGGACCAACAATGAGCAGTTCTTC
CDR3aa: CASSLSSGTNNEQFF

abundance: NA
d_gene: NA
v_gene: TRBV3-1
j_gene: TRBJ2-1
CDR3nt: TGTGCCAGCAGCCAAATAATGGGCGACAATGAGCAGTTCTTC
CDR3aa: CASSQIMGDNEQFF

abundance: many
d_gene: NA
v_gene: TRBV28
j_gene: TRBJ1-3
CDR3nt: TGTGCCAGCAGTTTATTAATGGACACCGTCTCTGGAAACACCATATATTTT
CDR3aa: CASSLLMDTVSGNTIYF

abundance: many
d_gene: NA
v_gene: TRBV28
j_gene: TRBJ2-2
CDR3nt: TGTGCCAGCAGTTGGCAGAGCCACACCGGGGAGCTGTTTTTT
CDR3aa: CASSWQSHTGELFF

abundance: few
d_gene: NA
v_gene: TRBV9
j_gene: TRBJ1-4
CDR3nt: TGTGCCAGCAGCCCCCTACAGGGAAGTGAAAAACTGTTTTTT
CDR3aa: CASSPLQGSEKLFF

abundance: few
d_gene: TRBD1
v_gene: TRBV5-1
j_gene: TRBJ2-7
CDR3nt: TGCGCCAGCAGCTTGGGGGACAGGTTTTGGTACGAGCAGTACTTC
CDR3aa: CASSLGDRFWYEQYF

abundance: few
d_gene: NA
v_gene: TRBV5-1
j_gene: TRBJ2-3
CDR3nt: TGCGCCAGCAGCTTTGACCGGCAGGGTAGAACAGATACGCAGTATTTT
CDR3aa: CASSFDRQGRTDTQYF

abundance: NA
d_gene: NA
v_gene: TRBV13
j_gene: TRBJ2-2
CDR3nt: TGTGCCAGCAGCTTAGATCCCAGCTACACCGGGGAGCTGTTTTTT
CDR3aa: CASSLDPSYTGELFF

abundance: many
d_gene: NA
v_gene: TRBV12-3/TRBV12-4
j_gene: TRBJ1-1
CDR3nt: TGTGCCAGCAACGAACGATCGATGAACACTGAAGCTTTCTTT
CDR3aa: CASNERSMNTEAFF

abundance: many
d_gene: NA
v_gene: TRBV6-1
j_gene: TRBJ2-1
CDR3nt: TGTGCCAGCCTAAAAACAGGGAAGGCCTACAATGAGCAGTTCTTC
CDR3aa: CASLKTGKAYNEQFF

abundance: many
d_gene: NA
v_gene: TRBV29-1
j_gene: TRBJ1-1
CDR3nt: TGCAGCGTTCATCAGGGGTGGGACACTGAAGCTTTCTTT
CDR3aa: CSVHQGWDTEAFF

abundance: many
d_gene: TRBD1
v_gene: TRBV2
j_gene: TRBJ2-3
CDR3nt: TGTGCCAGCAGGGGGACAGGCACAGATACGCAGTATTTT
CDR3aa: CASRGTGTDTQYF

abundance: NA
d_gene: NA
v_gene: TRBV6-1
j_gene: TRBJ2-7
CDR3nt: TGTGCCAGCAGTGATCCCTTCTACGAGCAGTACTTC
CDR3aa: CASSDPFYEQYF

abundance: many
d_gene: NA
v_gene: TRBV12-3/TRBV12-4
j_gene: TRBJ1-5
CDR3nt: TGTGCCAGCAGTTTCGCGGAGGCCGATCAGCCCCAGCATTTT
CDR3aa: CASSFAEADQPQHF

abundance: many
d_gene: NA
v_gene: TRBV10-1
j_gene: TRBJ2-7
CDR3nt: TGCGCCAGCAGTGACGAGTCTGACGGGAGAAGGTACGAGCAGTACTTC
CDR3aa: CASSDESDGRRYEQYF

abundance: NA
d_gene: TRBD2
v_gene: TRBV7-9
j_gene: TRBJ2-3
CDR3nt: TGTGCCAGCAGCATAGGACTAGCGGTGATCACAGATACGCAGTATTTT
CDR3aa: CASSIGLAVITDTQYF

abundance: many
d_gene: TRBD2
v_gene: TRBV24-1
j_gene: TRBJ2-1
CDR3nt: TGTGCCACCAGTCTTGGGAAGCGGGGTGAGCAGTTCTTC
CDR3aa: CATSLGKRGEQFF

abundance: few
d_gene: NA
v_gene: TRBV7-6
j_gene: TRBJ2-1
CDR3nt: TGTGCCAGCAGCTTTGGACTAACCAATGAGCAGTTCTTC
CDR3aa: CASSFGLTNEQFF

abundance: many
d_gene: NA
v_gene: TRBV3-1
j_gene: TRBJ2-3
CDR3nt: TGTGCCAGCAGCCAGAGGGGCGCCGATACGCAGTATTTT
CDR3aa: CASSQRGADTQYF

abundance: NA
d_gene: TRBD1
v_gene: TRBV18
j_gene: TRBJ2-2
CDR3nt: TGTGCCAGCTCATCGACCGGGACAGGGCTGACCGGGGAGCTGTTTTTT
CDR3aa: CASSSTGTGLTGELFF

abundance: many
d_gene: TRBD2
v_gene: TRBV5-1
j_gene: TRBJ2-7
CDR3nt: TGCGCCAGCAGCCACCCGCGGGGGGAGGTGTCCTACGAGCAGTACTTC
CDR3aa: CASSHPRGEVSYEQYF

abundance: many
d_gene: NA
v_gene: TRBV18
j_gene: TRBJ2-5
CDR3nt: TGTGCCAGCGAGGTGACGACAGAGACCCAGTACTTC
CDR3aa: CASEVTTETQYF

abundance: NA
d_gene: NA
v_gene: TRBV6-2/TRBV6-3
j_gene: TRBJ2-7
CDR3nt: TGTGCCAGCACCCCTTACCGTTCCTACGAGCAGTACTTC
CDR3aa: CASTPYRSYEQYF

abundance: NA
d_gene: NA
v_gene: TRBV7-7
j_gene: TRBJ1-4
CDR3nt: TGTGCTAGCAGCTTAGGGGTGCAACGGGGTGAAAAACTGTTTTTT
CDR3aa: CASSLGVQRGEKLFF

abundance: NA
d_gene: TRBD1
v_gene: TRBV4-2
j_gene: TRBJ2-7
CDR3nt: TGTGCCAGCAGCCACCTGACAGGGCCCTACGAGCAGTACTTC
CDR3aa: CASSHLTGPYEQYF

abundance: few
d_gene: TRBD1
v_gene: TRBV9
j_gene: TRBJ1-4
CDR3nt: TGTGCCAGCAGCCCCGGACAGGGGACTTCTAATGAAAAACTGTTTTTT
CDR3aa: CASSPGQGTSNEKLFF

abundance: many
d_gene: NA
v_gene: TRBV5-1
j_gene: TRBJ2-1
CDR3nt: TGCGCCAGCAGCTTTTCAGGTGGTGAGCAGTTCTTC
CDR3aa: CASSFSGGEQFF

abundance: many
d_gene: NA
v_gene: TRBV6-5
j_gene: TRBJ1-5
CDR3nt: TGTGCCAGCAGTTTCGGGGGCGCGAATCAGCCCCAGCATTTT
CDR3aa: CASSFGGANQPQHF

abundance: few
d_gene: NA
v_gene: TRBV4-1
j_gene: TRBJ1-1
CDR3nt: TGCGCCAGCAGCCAAGTAGGGTTTCTAGGGACGCACACTGAAGCTTTCTTT
CDR3aa: CASSQVGFLGTHTEAFF

abundance: many
d_gene: NA
v_gene: TRBV18
j_gene: TRBJ1-3
CDR3nt: TGTGCCAGCTCATCGGGTGGACAGAGCTCTGGAAACACCATATATTTT
CDR3aa: CASSSGGQSSGNTIYF

abundance: few
d_gene: NA
v_gene: TRBV5-1
j_gene: TRBJ1-1
CDR3nt: TGCGCCAGCAGCTTGGATGGCAGGGATAAATCTGAAGCTTTCTTT
CDR3aa: CASSLDGRDKSEAFF

abundance: few
d_gene: NA
v_gene: TRBV20-1
j_gene: TRBJ2-5
CDR3nt: TGCAGTGCTAGAGATTTTACGGGAAAAGAGACCCAGTACTTC
CDR3aa: CSARDFTGKETQYF

abundance: NA
d_gene: NA
v_gene: TRBV30
j_gene: TRBJ2-6
CDR3nt: TGTGCCTGGAGGAATGGAGCCAACGTCCTGACTTTC
CDR3aa: CAWRNGANVLTF

abundance: many
d_gene: NA
v_gene: TRBV11-2
j_gene: TRBJ2-3
CDR3nt: TGTGCCAGCAGCTTAGATCTTGTATTGACAGATACGCAGTATTTT
CDR3aa: CASSLDLVLTDTQYF

abundance: many
d_gene: NA
v_gene: TRBV13
j_gene: TRBJ1-1
CDR3nt: TGTGCCAGCAGCCCCCGGACGGTGAACACTGAAGCTTTCTTT
CDR3aa: CASSPRTVNTEAFF

abundance: many
d_gene: TRBD1
v_gene: TRBV6-2/TRBV6-3
j_gene: TRBJ1-5
CDR3nt: TGTGCCAGCAGTTCACAGGGGGCAGGCAATCAGCCCCAGCATTTT
CDR3aa: CASSSQGAGNQPQHF

abundance: NA
d_gene: NA
v_gene: TRBV20-1
j_gene: TRBJ2-2
CDR3nt: TGCAGTGCTAGAGATTCGGGTCGGCCGAACACCGGGGAGCTGTTTTTT
CDR3aa: CSARDSGRPNTGELFF